The 25 T cell receptor beta chains presented below share a single source sample, sequenced in a study of blood T cell repertoires in COVID-19. Sequencing used immunoSEQ multiplex PCR; TCRdb keeps in-frame clones, though not all of them. The table lists some 390,000 clones, roughly 90% of them singletons. The specimen sequenced was PBMCs or T cells enriched from blood (not recorded which). The receptors shown here come from a woman aged 25 to 39 who had recovered from COVID-19.

CDR3 residues: CASSELRNTEAFF. CDR3 in DNA: TGTGCCAGCAGTGAATTGAGGAACACTGAAGCTTTCTTT. The chain is built from TRBV25-1 and TRBJ1-1; D is unclear. Trimming left V 1 base short and J 1 base short, with 4 bases between. Germline assignment: CDR1 MGHDK and CDR2 SYGVNS. This CDR3 has 13 residues.

The chain employs TRBV4-3 and TRBJ2-7, with D possibly TRBD2 on 6 matching bases. Trimming shortened V by 8 bases and J by 8 bases, and 19 bases separated the two germline ends. Germline V CDR1 and CDR2: LGHNA, YSLEER. The CDR3 totals 13 residues. Here the CDR3 DNA reads TGCGCCAGCGCCCGGGACTTAACGTTTCAGCAGTACTTC. Translating gives CASARDLTFQQYF.

The chain recombines TRBV4-2 with TRBJ2-1; D is possibly TRBD2 (5 bases). Germline V gives CDR1 LGHNA, CDR2 YNFKEQ. V lost 3 bases and J 3 bases, leaving 18 bases between the germline ends. This CDR3 region has 17 residues. The CDR3, as DNA: TGTGCCAGCAGCCATACGGGCCCCGGACTCAACTACAATGAGCAGTTCTTC. Protein product: CASSHTGPGLNYNEQFF.

The rearrangement links TRBV7-2 to TRBJ2-7; 7 nucleotides align to TRBD1. The trim removed 5 bases at V and 9 bases at J, leaving 10 bases unmatched. There are 13 residues in the CDR3. Per the germline V gene, CDR1 is SGHTA and CDR2 is FQGNSA. The CDR3 is CASSPGPRDRQYF. The CDR3 DNA reads TGTGCCAGCAGCCCCGGACCCCGGGACAGGCAGTACTTC.

This sequence joins TRBV5-1 and TRBJ1-6; TRBD1 aligns across 9 bases. The length of the CDR3 is 19 residues. Germline V gives CDR1 SGHRS, CDR2 YFSETQ. J lost 10 bases, V lost 4 bases, and 21 bases had no gene match. CDR3 sequence (DNA): TGCGCCAGCAGCGCTTCCGGGACAGGGAAGACCCCCGCGGGATCACCCCTCCACTTT. The encoded protein is CASSASGTGKTPAGSPLHF.

As concerns this clone: Distinct nucleotide sequences in the sample also encode this CDR3. The V call is TRBV6-2 or TRBV6-3, the J call TRBJ1-6, with TRBD1 matching over 9 bases. Trimming cost V 4 bases and J 7 bases; bases outside gene matches: 5. CDR3 length: 15 residues. Germline CDR1 is MNHEY and CDR2 is SVGEGT. This chain's CDR3 is CASSSSGTGNSPLHF. CDR3 coding DNA: TGTGCCAGCAGTTCGTCCGGGACAGGGAATTCACCCCTCCACTTT.

The rearrangement joins TRBV19 to TRBJ2-7; 7 bases map to TRBD1. J was trimmed by 4 bases and V by 5 bases; bases with no gene match: 8. The germline V gene encodes CDR1 LNHDA and CDR2 SQIVND (reference sequence). The CDR3 runs to 14 residues. Here the CDR3 DNA reads TGTGCCAGTAGTTTGAGACAGGGCGGGTACGAGCAGTACTTC. Encoded protein: CASSLRQGGYEQYF.

V is TRBV30 and J is TRBJ1-5; no reliable D call. The CDR3 is 14 residues long. Trimming removed 2 bases at V and 4 bases at J, with 12 bases between. Germline loops: CDR1 GTSNPN, CDR2 SVGIG (reference sequence). The CDR3 region has the DNA TGTGCCTGGAGTCTGGCACAGCGGAATCAGCCCCAGCATTTT. It is translated as CAWSLAQRNQPQHF.

The chain recombines TRBV6-5 with TRBJ1-3; D call uncertain. The CDR3 is 15 residues long. V lost 0 bases, J lost 2 bases, and 8 bases lay in between. The germline V gene encodes CDR1 MNHEY and CDR2 SVGAGI. The CDR3 nucleotides are TGTGCCAGCAGTTACTCCCGGGTCCCTGGAAACACCATATATTTT. Residues: CASSYSRVPGNTIYF.

This chain connects TRBV18 to TRBJ1-3; D perhaps matches TRBD1 (6 bases). The CDR3 covers 17 residues. Germline assignment: CDR1 KGHSH and CDR2 LQKENI. V lost 2 bases, J lost 0 bases, and 14 bases lay in between. CDR3 coding DNA: TGTGCCAGCTCACCAATCCCGGGACAAAGCTCTGGAAACACCATATATTTT. Amino acid sequence: CASSPIPGQSSGNTIYF.

V and J are TRBV9 and TRBJ2-7, with D tentatively TRBD1 (5 bases). Germline CDR1 reads SGDLS; CDR2 reads YYNGEE. This CDR3 contains 16 residues. V lost 0 bases and J lost 5, with 18 bases in between. CDR3 protein: CASSVGPGLQGNEQYF. DNA of the CDR3: TGTGCCAGCAGCGTAGGCCCAGGGCTGCAAGGGAACGAGCAGTACTTC.

The V and J genes are TRBV27 and TRBJ1-6; D remains ambiguous. The germline V gene has CDR1 MNHEY and CDR2 SMNVEV (reference sequence). The CDR3 runs to 14 residues. Trimming shortened V by 6 bases and J by 6 bases, and 12 bases separated the two germline ends. CDR3 in DNA: TGTGCCAGCAGATCGACGGAGTTTAATTCACCCCTCCACTTT. The encoded protein is CASRSTEFNSPLHF.

V usage is TRBV2 and J usage is TRBJ2-1; the D gene is possibly TRBD2 (5 bases). The germline V gene has CDR1 SNHLY and CDR2 FYNNEI. Trimming took 4 bases from V and 10 from J, leaving 14 bases between them. This CDR3 comprises 13 residues. The CDR3 DNA sequence: TGTGCCAGCAGTGTGGGGATAGCGCAAGAGCAGTTCTTC. Amino acid sequence: CASSVGIAQEQFF.

This clone was detected a few times. The chain combines TRBV3-1 (or the pseudogene TRBV3-2) with TRBJ2-3; possibly TRBD2 for D (6 bases). The CDR3 consists of 17 residues. V lost 2 bases and J 1 base, leaving 16 bases between the germline ends. Germline lookup yields CDR1 LGHDT and CDR2 YNNKEL (reference sequence). The CDR3 loop reads CASSQRSTSRGTDTQYF. CDR3 sequence (DNA): TGTGCCAGCAGCCAAAGGTCCACTAGCCGGGGCACAGATACGCAGTATTTT.

The CDR3, as DNA: TGTGCCAGCAGATCTAGCGGGAGTGTTAACGAGCAGTACTTC. It translates to CASRSSGSVNEQYF. The chain employs TRBV28 and TRBJ2-7, with 10 bases fitting TRBD2. The germline gives CDR1 MDHEN, CDR2 SYDVKM. The CDR3 runs 14 residues. With 6 bases clipped from V and 5 bases from J, the junction kept 7 bases outside the gene matches.

The chain is built from TRBV28 and TRBJ2-1; no reliable D call. Per germline, CDR1 MDHEN and CDR2 SYDVKM. The CDR3 is 15 residues long. V shed 6 bases and J shed 0 bases, with 12 bases lying between them. The CDR3, as DNA: TGTGCCAGCAGGCGGCGGTCAGTCTCCTACAATGAGCAGTTCTTC. Protein sequence: CASRRRSVSYNEQFF. The entire variable domain, with the rest obtained from reference TRBV28 and TRBJ2-1, is as follows: DVKVTQSSRYLVKRTGEKVFLECVQDMDHENMFWYRQDPGLGLRLIYFSYDVKMKEKGDIPEGYSVSREKKERFSLILESASTNQTSMYLCASRRRSVSYNEQFFGPGTRLTVL.

The chain uses TRBV29-1 and TRBJ1-4, with 7 bases fitting TRBD1. The CDR3 sequence is 13 residues long. After removal of 6 bases from V and 5 bases from J, the junction contained 6 bases not matched to a gene. The V gene's germline CDR1 is SQVTM and CDR2 ANQGSEA. The DNA for the CDR3 is TGCAGCGTCCAGGGACAGTTAAATGAAAAACTGTTTTTT. This translates into CSVQGQLNEKLFF.

V gene TRBV5-1 combines with J gene TRBJ2-7, with TRBD1 matching 7 bases. Germline V CDR1 and CDR2: SGHRS, YFSETQ. This CDR3 comprises 14 residues. The ends lost 5 bases at V and 6 bases at J; junction bases unmatched: 11. The CDR3 bases are TGCGCCAGCAGGAGGGAGACAGGGATTCCCGAGCAGTACTTC. It specifies CASRRETGIPEQYF.

CDR3: CASSPLQGQISPLHF. The DNA for the CDR3 is TGTGCCAGCAGCCCTCTCCAGGGGCAGATTTCACCCCTCCACTTT. J is TRBJ1-6 and V is TRBV11-2, with a weak D call TRBD1 (6 bases). Germline CDR1 reads SGHAT; CDR2 reads FQNNGV. The V end was cut by 5 bases, the J end by 9 bases, with 17 bases between. The CDR3 covers 15 residues.

The rearrangement uses TRBV9 and TRBJ2-1; a possible D gene is TRBD1 (5 bases). The CDR3 length is 15 residues. The germline gives CDR1 SGDLS, CDR2 YYNGEE. Trimming stripped 6 bases from V and 0 bases from J, with 13 bases between. The CDR3 sequence: CASTKQANSYNEQFF. CDR3 coding DNA: TGTGCCAGCACGAAACAGGCGAACTCCTACAATGAGCAGTTCTTC.

In nucleotides, the CDR3 is TGTGCCAGCAGCCCAGACGGAGGACAGGGAAAACTTGGCTACACCTTC. Residues: CASSPDGGQGKLGYTF. The chain joins TRBV7-9 to TRBJ1-2, with TRBD1 identical over 8 bases. Germline assignment: CDR1 SEHNR and CDR2 FQNEAQ (reference sequence). V lost 5 bases to trimming and J lost 7 bases; unmatched junction nucleotides: 15. CDR3 length: 16 amino acids.

The V gene is TRBV28, the J gene TRBJ1-1, with D unresolved. This CDR3 has 12 residues. The germline V gene has CDR1 MDHEN and CDR2 SYDVKM. The ends were cut back, 2 bases at V and 8 bases at J, with 9 bases in the middle. For the CDR3, the DNA is TGTGCCAGCAGTTTACAGGCAAGGGAAGCTTTCTTT. This encodes CASSLQAREAFF.

The chain combines TRBV15 with TRBJ2-4, with a possible D match to TRBD1 (5 bases). Germline lookup yields CDR1 LNHNV and CDR2 YYDKDF (reference sequence). Trimming stripped 1 base from V and 5 bases from J, with 9 bases between. The CDR3 is 14 residues long. The CDR3 is CATSRGGTENIQYF. In DNA, the CDR3 is TGTGCCACCAGCAGAGGGGGCACAGAAAACATTCAGTACTTC.

The V call is TRBV28, the J call TRBJ2-5; TRBD2 agrees at 7 bases. Trimming removed 7 bases from V and 3 bases from J; junction bases left unmatched: 17. Germline V lookup: CDR1 MDHEN, CDR2 SYDVKM. CDR3 length: 17 residues. CDR3 sequence reads: CASNRRRVGRGKETQYF. Here the CDR3 DNA reads TGTGCCAGCAATCGGCGGAGGGTGGGGCGGGGGAAAGAGACCCAGTACTTC.

The V gene is TRBV18, the J gene TRBJ1-5, with D maybe TRBD1 (5 bases). The CDR3 is 15 amino acids. V dropped 4 bases and J dropped 1 base, with 11 bases sitting between them. Germline V gene sequence: CDR1 KGHSH, CDR2 LQKENI. The CDR3 DNA reads as TGTGCCAGCTCACTCAAGACAGAGAGCAATCAGCCCCAGCATTTT. Its translation: CASSLKTESNQPQHF.